What follows are 26 T cell receptor beta chains derived from one specimen sequenced in a study of low-dose radiotherapy and immunotherapy resistance in tumors. TRAV and TRBV primers primed cDNA for both TCRalpha and TCRbeta. TCR amplification involved 15 to 25 PCR cycles with a constant-region primer and V-primer adapter. TCRdb passed the reads through MiXCR, listing each CDR3 protein once. The sample records 95,000 to 100,000 distinct CDR3 sequences, around 21% being singletons. Documented time point: after trial treatment. As to treatment: LDRT plus nivolumab, ipilimumab, low-dose cyclophosphamide and aspirin (RACIN trial). The specimen comprised PBMCs, sampled after low-dose radiotherapy plus immunotherapy. These receptors were collected from a male donor with prostate cancer.

Ten or more counts support this clonotype. This rearrangement joins TRBV18 to TRBJ2-2; tentatively, D is TRBD2 (5 bases). The germline V gene encodes CDR1 KGHSH and CDR2 LQKENI. The CDR3 is 16 residues long. Trimming took 2 bases from V and 3 from J, leaving 13 bases between them. In DNA, the CDR3 is TGTGCCAGCTCACCAGTAGGCGGGCTCGACACCGGGGAGCTGTTTTTT. Protein sequence: CASSPVGGLDTGELFF.

This clonotype has ten or more counts. The chain uses TRBV3-1 and TRBJ2-7; D not certain. The length of the CDR3 is 11 residues. The germline V and J ends were trimmed by 5 bases and 6 bases, with 8 bases remaining between them. Per the germline V gene, CDR1 is LGHDT and CDR2 is YNNKEL (reference sequence). CDR3: CASSGRLEQYF. As DNA, the CDR3 is TGTGCCAGCAGCGGACGTCTCGAGCAGTACTTC.

This sequence joins TRBV20-1 and TRBJ2-4; D is undetermined. V lost 3 bases and J lost 2, with 8 bases in between. The CDR3 loop spans 13 amino acids. Germline lookup yields CDR1 DFQATT and CDR2 SNEGSKA (reference sequence). This CDR3 is CSARSRPKNIQYF. CDR3 nucleotides: TGCAGTGCTAGGAGTAGGCCCAAAAACATTCAGTACTTC.

This clonotype was recorded many times. The CDR3 nucleotides read TGTGCCAGCTCAACCCGCTCCCCTGGGACAGGCAACTCCTATAATTCACCCCTCCACTTT. It translates to CASSTRSPGTGNSYNSPLHF. The rearrangement links TRBV18 to TRBJ1-6, with 8 bases identical to TRBD1. J was trimmed by 0 bases and V by 5 bases; bases with no gene match: 15. Germline V gives CDR1 KGHSH, CDR2 LQKENI. The CDR3 spans 20 residues.

This clonotype was observed at least ten times. The rearrangement uses TRBV7-2 and TRBJ2-3; D is unresolved. V shed 1 base and J shed 7 bases, with 9 bases lying between them. Germline V lookup: CDR1 SGHTA, CDR2 FQGNSA. The CDR3 contains 13 residues. CDR3 sequence (DNA): TGTGCCAGCAGCTTAGAGCTAGAATATACGCAGTATTTT. Translated: CASSLELEYTQYF. Full variable domain (remainder filled in from reference TRBV7-2 and TRBJ2-3): GAGVSQSPSNKVTEKGKDVELRCDPISGHTALYWYRQSLGQGLEFLIYFQGNSAPDKSGLPSDRFSAERTGGSVSTLTIQRTQQEDSAVYLCASSLELEYTQYFGPGTRLTVL.

The rearrangement links TRBV5-1 to TRBJ2-7, with D tentatively TRBD1 or TRBD2 (5 bases each). CDR3 length: 14 residues. Germline lookup yields CDR1 SGHRS and CDR2 YFSETQ. Trimming took off 2 bases at V and 7 bases at J, with 16 bases between the two ends. CDR3 amino acids: CASSFGTDNREQYF. The CDR3 coding sequence is TGCGCCAGCAGCTTCGGGACGGACAATCGGGAGCAGTACTTC.

This clonotype was seen many times. The V gene is TRBV5-1, the J gene TRBJ2-1, with 10 bases fitting TRBD2. CDR1 is SGHRS and CDR2 is YFSETQ in the germline V gene. CDR3 size: 15 residues. Germline trimming cut 0 bases from V and 4 bases from J; bases unmatched to any gene: 1. In nucleotides, the CDR3 is TGCGCCAGCAGCTTGGTAGCGGGGGGTTACAATGAGCAGTTCTTC. Its protein product is CASSLVAGGYNEQFF.

This clonotype showed up many times. This chain connects TRBV10-3 to TRBJ2-7; D may match TRBD1 or TRBD2 (6 bases each). Trimming took off 2 bases at V and 0 bases at J, with 11 bases between the two ends. CDR3 size: 15 residues. Germline V gives CDR1 ENHRY, CDR2 SYGVKD. CDR3 sequence: CAISEGGLLSYEQYF. CDR3 nucleotides: TGTGCCATCAGTGAGGGGGGGCTCCTCTCCTACGAGCAGTACTTC.

The chain uses TRBV19 and TRBJ1-5, with D tentatively TRBD1 (5 bases). The germline V gene has CDR1 LNHDA and CDR2 SQIVND (reference sequence). The CDR3 sequence is 15 residues long. Trimming cost V 3 bases and J 4 bases, with 13 bases left between them. CDR3 sequence (DNA): TGTGCCAGTAGTATCTCAGGGTCGGCGAATCAGCCCCAGCATTTT. Amino acid sequence: CASSISGSANQPQHF.

This clonotype was seen at least ten times. The chain joins TRBV7-3 to TRBJ2-7; D perhaps matches TRBD2 (5 bases). The CDR3 covers 15 residues. Germline CDR1 and CDR2: SGHTA and FQGTGA. V lost 0 bases and J lost 0, with 9 bases in between. The CDR3 here is CASSLTSGSSYEQYF. DNA for the CDR3: TGTGCCAGCAGCTTAACCAGCGGAAGCTCCTACGAGCAGTACTTC.

This clonotype has at least ten counts. V is TRBV3-1 and J is TRBJ2-7, with 13 bases that match TRBD2. Trimming cost V 3 bases and J 2 bases; bases outside gene matches: 7. In germline, CDR1 is LGHDT, CDR2 YNNKEL (reference sequence). The CDR3 covers 17 residues. This CDR3 reads CASSQPTSGGYTYEQYF. Here the CDR3 DNA reads TGTGCCAGCAGCCAGCCGACTAGCGGGGGGTATACCTACGAGCAGTACTTC.

The chain couples TRBV5-1 to TRBJ2-7, with D unclear. Per germline, CDR1 SGHRS and CDR2 YFSETQ. This CDR3 is 12 amino acids long. V lost 4 bases and J 3 bases, leaving 8 bases between the germline ends. CDR3 region: CASSGSYYEQYF. CDR3 in DNA: TGCGCCAGCAGCGGATCCTACTACGAGCAGTACTTC.

The chain combines TRBV27 with TRBJ1-5; 7 nucleotides line up with TRBD1. Germline CDR1 is MNHEY and CDR2 is SMNVEV (reference sequence). V shed 8 bases and J 3 bases; nucleotides not matched to a gene: 4. CDR3 length: 13 amino acids. The CDR3 nucleotides read TGTGCCAGCCGGGGACAGAACAATCAGCCCCAGCATTTT. Translation: CASRGQNNQPQHF.

This clonotype came up many times. The CDR3 sequence is CASSWDKNIQYF. CDR3 coding DNA: TGTGCCAGCAGTTGGGACAAAAACATTCAGTACTTC. J is TRBJ2-4 and V is TRBV12-3 or TRBV12-4; no reliable D call. With 4 bases removed from V and 3 bases from J, the gap between germline ends came to 4 bases. The CDR3 length is 12 residues.

Notes on this clonotype: Given a far larger clone just one base away, this is likely a sequencing read error. The chain recombines TRBV6-6 with TRBJ2-5, with 8 positions matching TRBD1. This CDR3 spans 16 amino acids. Germline CDR1 MNHNY, CDR2 SVGAGI (reference sequence). This chain's CDR3 is CASRQIGTGSQEIQYF. CDR3 in DNA: TGTGCCAGCAGACAGATCGGGACAGGTAGCCAAGAGATCCAGTACTTC.

V usage is TRBV28 and J usage is TRBJ2-7; the D gene is possibly TRBD1 (6 bases). CDR1 is MDHEN and CDR2 is SYDVKM in the germline V gene. V lost 7 bases, J lost 0 bases, and 19 bases lay in between. This CDR3 contains 16 residues. The CDR3 reads CASTPPPGQSSYEQYF. The DNA of the CDR3 is TGTGCCAGCACCCCTCCTCCGGGACAAAGCTCCTACGAGCAGTACTTC.

This clonotype was picked up a small number of times. J is TRBJ2-1 and V is TRBV3-1; 12 nucleotides line up with TRBD2. J gave up 8 bases and V 0 bases, and 8 bases lay outside the gene matches. CDR3 length equals 17 residues. Germline loops: CDR1 LGHDT, CDR2 YNNKEL (reference sequence). The DNA for the CDR3 is TGTGCCAGCAGCCAAGATCGAAGGACTAGCGGGGACTATGAGCAGTTCTTC. It codes for CASSQDRRTSGDYEQFF.

The gene calls are TRBV19 and TRBJ2-1; D possibly corresponds to TRBD2 (6 bases). V was pared by 3 bases and J by 7 bases, with 19 bases between. Germline CDR1 reads LNHDA; CDR2 reads SQIVND (reference sequence). This CDR3 has 16 residues. The chain's CDR3 is CASSILSPSGGNEQFF. The DNA of the CDR3 is TGTGCCAGTAGTATCCTGAGCCCTAGTGGAGGGAATGAGCAGTTCTTC.

This clonotype was seen repeatedly, ten times or more. V and J are TRBV21-1 and TRBJ2-7; the table gives TRBD1 as D, unverified against the DNA. TRBV21-1 is a listed pseudogene. CDR3 length equals 14 residues. This CDR3 reads CASSADRGPGEQYF. CDR3 bases: TGTGCCAGCAGCGCGGACAGGGGGCCGGGAGAGCAGTACTTC.

This clonotype was observed at least ten times. The gene calls are TRBV12-3 or TRBV12-4 and TRBJ1-1; D is perhaps TRBD1 (6 bases). There are 14 residues in the CDR3. The V end was cut by 5 bases, the J end by 1 base, with 11 bases between. CDR3 sequence reads: CASSHIQGNTEAFF. DNA of the CDR3: TGTGCCAGCAGTCATATACAGGGGAACACTGAAGCTTTCTTT.

In its sample, this clonotype was seen many times. This chain links TRBV9 with TRBJ2-3; D is perhaps TRBD1 or TRBD2 (5 bases each). This CDR3 spans 14 amino acids. V was clipped by 3 bases and J by 0 bases, with 8 bases between them. Germline CDR1 reads SGDLS; CDR2 reads YYNGEE. The CDR3 sequence: CASSEGPSTDTQYF. The CDR3 region has the DNA TGTGCCAGCAGCGAGGGACCCAGCACAGATACGCAGTATTTT.

Many counts were recorded for this clonotype. The gene calls are TRBV3-1 and TRBJ1-5; possible D gene TRBD1, 5 bases. Germline values: CDR1 LGHDT, CDR2 YNNKEL (reference sequence). This CDR3 region has 14 residues. V was shortened by 4 bases and J by 4 bases, with 11 bases between the two germline ends. CDR3 amino acids: CASSRDQGNQPQHF. The CDR3 DNA reads as TGTGCCAGCAGCCGAGATCAGGGTAATCAGCCCCAGCATTTT.

The sample holds many counts of this clonotype. V gene TRBV7-9 combines with J gene TRBJ1-1; TRBD1 might be the D (6 bases). The V end was cut by 3 bases, the J end by 0 bases, with 14 bases between. CDR1 SEHNR and CDR2 FQNEAQ come from the germline V gene (reference sequence). This CDR3 contains 16 residues. The CDR3, as DNA: TGTGCCAGCAGCTTGGGTGCAGGGACAATGAACACTGAAGCTTTCTTT. Translating it yields CASSLGAGTMNTEAFF.

This clonotype was found many times. The gene calls are TRBV6-2 or TRBV6-3 and TRBJ1-1, with 8 bases matching TRBD1. CDR3 length equals 15 residues. V shed 5 bases and J 5 bases; nucleotides not matched to a gene: 10. CDR1 MNHEY and CDR2 SVGEGT come from the germline V gene. The CDR3 DNA is TGTGCCAGCAGTGCCTCAGGGGGCGCGGGGACTGAAGCTTTCTTT. Its protein product is CASSASGGAGTEAFF.

The sample holds many counts of this clonotype. The genes are TRBV5-1 and TRBJ1-4, with D maybe TRBD1 (5 bases). Germline V gene data show CDR1 as SGHRS and CDR2 as YFSETQ. Trimming pared 1 base from V and 4 bases from J, leaving 11 bases between. This CDR3 has 15 amino acids. The CDR3 DNA follows: TGCGCCAGCAGCTTGTCTGGGACGAATAATGAAAAACTGTTTTTT. Protein: CASSLSGTNNEKLFF.

Here the CDR3 reads CASTPGRLPYEQYF. The CDR3 DNA sequence: TGTGCCAGCACTCCGGGACGTTTACCCTACGAGCAGTACTTC. The chain employs TRBV6-1 and TRBJ2-7; D is perhaps TRBD1 or TRBD2 (5 bases each). The germline V and J ends were trimmed by 7 bases and 2 bases, with 15 bases remaining between them. CDR1 MNHNS and CDR2 SASEGT come from the germline V gene. This CDR3 has 14 residues.